This T cell receptor beta chain was identified in a study of blood T cells in healthy people across ages (dated by TCRdb to 2014 to 2015). Notes on the research overall: In model experiments, template switching captured roughly one uniquely barcoded TCR beta cDNA molecule for every two T cells. Age-related changes in TCR beta repertoire diversity were measured in the study by deep sequencing normalized with unique cDNA molecular identifiers. Donors were grouped into four age groups: young (average approximately 16 years), middle-aged (39), aged (over 55) and long-lived (about 89). Donors of different ages were randomly distributed across sequencing lanes to avoid experimental bias. The study analyzed two additional independent replicas of 1 million unique cDNA reads from the same blood draw for two donors, one aged 18 to 30 and one aged 80 or older. What the study reported, not specific to this receptor: Compared with the aged group, the long-lived group had more naive CD4+ T cells, fewer expanded clones and increased TCR diversity, a pattern suggesting age selection. As age increased, observed TCR beta diversity per million T cells dropped in a roughly linear way, and a significant reduction was already evident by age about 40. Conclusive comparison of naive and antigen-experienced compartments was prevented by the profiling of bulk unsorted PBMCs. Because donor CMV infection status was unknown, age-related changes in expanded clonotypes were potentially confounded. Estimates of total diversity based on one million sequenced T cells were regarded as lower bounds and as underestimates. There was a strong correlation between observed TCR beta diversity and the percentage of naive T cells measured by flow cytometry.

With regard to this clonotype: It lacks a known antigen. Within one base of it there is no much larger clone, and no base qualities were kept.

The roughly 37 donors, aged 6 to 90 years, were systemically healthy Caucasian individuals from Russia. Each donor gave 8 to 10 milliliters of peripheral blood, collected into EDTA-treated Vacutainer tubes. Ficoll-Paque density-gradient centrifugation was used to isolate PBMCs, with at least 7 million obtained per sample. Trizol reagent was used to extract total RNA from PBMCs, with at least 6 micrograms per sample. For every donor, flow cytometry on a PBMC aliquot measured the percentage of naive CD45RAhigh/CD27high T cells. The germline V gene (reference sequence) sets CDR1 to DFQATT and CDR2 to SNEGSKA. Its CDR3 holds 16 amino acids, cysteine through phenylalanine. CDR3 DNA only is kept here, 48 bases in frame from base 1. V and J lose 3 bases and 0 bases, and a span of 16 bases separates them. Library creation used 5' RACE. The sample was run on an Illumina HiSeq 2500. The second PCR ran for roughly 7 to 12 cycles and used a J-beta primer mix along with a sample-barcoded 5' primer. A unique molecular identifier was introduced onto each TCR beta cDNA molecule by a template-switch 5' adaptor carrying 12 random nucleotides. At least 2.5 million CDR3-containing paired-end reads were obtained from each sample. The Mint cDNA synthesis kit, primed by a TRBC-specific oligonucleotide, was used to synthesize first-strand cDNA from all RNA. Following uracil-DNA glycosylase treatment, all cDNA underwent a first 18-cycle PCR with the universal primers M1SS and BC2_uni_R. The authors processed their data as follows. Normalization of each sample was performed by random selection of 1 million high-quality reads, each carrying a distinct molecular identifier. Instead of being binned into consensus sequences, reads that shared molecular identifiers were thrown out. MiTCR, set to a Q25 quality threshold and the strictest error-elimination algorithm, was used for CDR3 identification, clonotype clustering and error correction. A nonparametric unseen species model using Euler transformation provided a lower-bound estimate of total TCR beta diversity. TCRdb reworked the public reads: Q25 trimming with fastp, MiXCR clone assembly, productive beta chains retained. A single entry per CDR3 protein holds the most common genes and DNA from its merged rows. The V and J calls come from TCRdb's annotation, not from the publication. The sample contains more than 1.4 million distinct CDR3 sequences, 35% to 45% of them found a single time. The ten biggest clones cover roughly 7.9% of the sample.

The sequenced sample consisted of blood. The sequence derives from a woman in her late teens or twenties in good health. Rearrangement joined TRBV20-1 to TRBJ2-3; the D gene may be TRBD1 or TRBD2, since each aligns over 5 bases. CDR3 reads: CSARRGGQPSTDTQYF. The nucleotide sequence reads as follows: TGCAGTGCTAGGAGGGGTGGGCAACCTAGCACAGATACGCAGTATTTT.